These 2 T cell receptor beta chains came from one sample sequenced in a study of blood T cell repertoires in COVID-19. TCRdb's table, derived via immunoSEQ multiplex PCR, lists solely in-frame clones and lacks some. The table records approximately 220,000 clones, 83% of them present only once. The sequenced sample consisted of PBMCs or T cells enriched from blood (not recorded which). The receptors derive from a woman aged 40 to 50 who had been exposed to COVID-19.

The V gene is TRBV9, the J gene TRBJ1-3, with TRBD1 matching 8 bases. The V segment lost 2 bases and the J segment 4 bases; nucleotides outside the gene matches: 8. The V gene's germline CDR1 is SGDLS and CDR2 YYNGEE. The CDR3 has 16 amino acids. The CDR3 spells CASSVSGGAGGNTIYF. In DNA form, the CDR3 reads TGTGCCAGCAGCGTTTCAGGGGGCGCGGGGGGAAACACCATATATTTT.

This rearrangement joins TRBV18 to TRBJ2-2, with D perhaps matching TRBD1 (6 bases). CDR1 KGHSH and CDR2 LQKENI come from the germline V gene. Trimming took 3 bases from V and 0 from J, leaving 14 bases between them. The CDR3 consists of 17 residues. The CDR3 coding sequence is TGTGCCAGCTCACCTGGGGGCACCCCTTCGAACACCGGGGAGCTGTTTTTT. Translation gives CASSPGGTPSNTGELFF.